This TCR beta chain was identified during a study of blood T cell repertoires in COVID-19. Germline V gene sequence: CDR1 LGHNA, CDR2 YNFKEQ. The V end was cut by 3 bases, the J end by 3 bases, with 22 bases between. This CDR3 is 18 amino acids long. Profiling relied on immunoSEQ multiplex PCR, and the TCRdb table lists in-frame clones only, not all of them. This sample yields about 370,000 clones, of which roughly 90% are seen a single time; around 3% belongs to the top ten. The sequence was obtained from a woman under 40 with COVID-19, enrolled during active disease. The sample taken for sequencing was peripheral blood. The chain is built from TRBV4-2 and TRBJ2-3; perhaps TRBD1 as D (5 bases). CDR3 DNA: TGTGCCAGCAGCCAGGACCCTTCCACAGGAGCATCTACAGATACGCAGTATTTT. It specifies CASSQDPSTGASTDTQYF.